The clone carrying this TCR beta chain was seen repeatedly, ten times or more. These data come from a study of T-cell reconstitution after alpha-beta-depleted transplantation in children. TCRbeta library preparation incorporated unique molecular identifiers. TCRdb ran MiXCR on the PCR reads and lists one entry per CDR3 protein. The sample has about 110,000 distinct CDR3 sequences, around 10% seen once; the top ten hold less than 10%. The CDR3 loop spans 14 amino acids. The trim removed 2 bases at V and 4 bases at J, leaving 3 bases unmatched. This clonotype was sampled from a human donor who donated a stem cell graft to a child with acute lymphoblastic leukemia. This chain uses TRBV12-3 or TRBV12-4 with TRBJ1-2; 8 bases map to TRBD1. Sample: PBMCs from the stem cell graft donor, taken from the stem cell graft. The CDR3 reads CASSLPTGGYGYTF. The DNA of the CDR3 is TGTGCCAGCAGTTTACCCACAGGGGGCTATGGCTACACCTTC.